The source of this T cell receptor beta chain is a study of human T cells and chemical hapten exposure. It was the library that attached unique molecular identifiers to individual cDNA molecules. TCRdb ran MiXCR on the RACE reads and lists one entry per CDR3 protein. The table has under 70,000 distinct CDR3 sequences, about 11% seen once. This CDR3 spans 12 amino acids. Germline loops: CDR1 SGHNT, CDR2 YYREEE (reference sequence). V was pared by 1 base and J by 6 bases, with 8 bases between. Time point indicated: pre-sensitization, week 0. Described treatment: therapeutic diphenylcyclopropenone sensitization with weekly scalp DPC.

The specimen was whole blood, collected in connection with sensitization to the hapten diphenylcyclopropenone (DPC). The receptor was isolated from a middle-aged woman with alopecia areata. Some clones in this sample may be carry-over from other donors' samples. The rearrangement uses TRBV5-4 and TRBJ2-7; no definite D call. Here the CDR3 DNA reads TGTGCCAGCAGCTTGAGCACAGCCGAGCAGTACTTC. As protein: CASSLSTAEQYF.